This entry lists 3 T cell receptor beta chains sequenced from one sample in a study of naive and memory T cell subsets (dated 2017 in TCRdb). Library generation was performed with UMI-ligation and nested PCR. The sequencer listed for this sample is Illumina MiSeq. The beta constant-region primer was an equimolar mix of two oligonucleotides covering both TRBC1 and TRBC2. The public reads were run again by TCRdb, first through fastp at Q25 and then through MiXCR, and only productive beta chains were kept. Every distinct CDR3 protein forms one entry, paired with its most common genes and DNA. A total of under 150,000 distinct CDR3 sequences appear in this sample, 17% of them only once. Approximately 0.15% of the sample comes from the top ten. Input material: naive CD4+ T cells from blood. Explained via the paper, the cell subset or site label denotes: naive T cells, CD45RA high CD27+. The receptors shown here come from a human donor in good health.

This clonotype was seen more than once but under ten times. The V and J genes are TRBV18 and TRBJ1-1, with D unclear. V was cut by 1 base and J by 0 bases, with 9 bases left in between. The CDR3 runs 15 residues. Germline values: CDR1 KGHSH, CDR2 LQKENI. DNA of the CDR3: TGTGCCAGCTCACCACGGGCCGTCATGAACACTGAAGCTTTCTTT. Translated: CASSPRAVMNTEAFF.

The gene calls are TRBV28 and TRBJ2-7; D possibly matches TRBD1 or TRBD2 (6 bases each). CDR1 MDHEN and CDR2 SYDVKM come from the germline V gene. Trimming left V 2 bases short and J 2 bases short, with 16 bases between. CDR3 length equals 16 residues. The CDR3 is CASSLEGQGTPYEQYF. DNA of the CDR3: TGTGCCAGCAGTTTAGAGGGCCAGGGGACTCCCTACGAGCAGTACTTC.

This clonotype was seen a few times. V is TRBV12-3 or TRBV12-4 and J is TRBJ2-1; D is tentatively TRBD1 or TRBD2 (5 bases each). Trimming removed 3 bases at V and 2 bases at J, with 14 bases between. This CDR3 contains 16 residues. In nucleotides, the CDR3 is TGTGCCAGCAGTTTCGGGGCAGGTAGGGCCTACAATGAGCAGTTCTTC. Protein product: CASSFGAGRAYNEQFF.